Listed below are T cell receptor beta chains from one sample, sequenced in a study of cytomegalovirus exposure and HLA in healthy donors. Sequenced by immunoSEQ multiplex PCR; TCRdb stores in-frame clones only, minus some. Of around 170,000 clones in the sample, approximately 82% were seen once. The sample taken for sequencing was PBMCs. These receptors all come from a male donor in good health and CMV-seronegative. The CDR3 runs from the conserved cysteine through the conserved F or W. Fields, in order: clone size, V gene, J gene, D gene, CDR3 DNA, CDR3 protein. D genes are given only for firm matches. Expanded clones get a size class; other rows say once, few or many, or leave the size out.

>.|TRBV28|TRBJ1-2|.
TGTGCCAGCAGACAATCGAATTATAATGGCTACACCTTC
CASRQSNYNGYTF
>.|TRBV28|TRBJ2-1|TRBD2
TGTGCCAGCAGTTCCGCCCGGCCCACTAGCGGGATTTACAATGAGCAGTTCTTC
CASSSARPTSGIYNEQFF
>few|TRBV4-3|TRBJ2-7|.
TGCGCCAGCAGCAGAGACAAAGCCTACGAGCAGTACTTC
CASSRDKAYEQYF
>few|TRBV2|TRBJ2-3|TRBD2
TGTGCCAGCAGTGAAGCCCCTGGGAGGGGTCTAGCGGCGAGCACAGATACGCAGTATTTT
CASSEAPGRGLAASTDTQYF
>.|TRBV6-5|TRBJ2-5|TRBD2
TGTGCCAGCAGTTACGGGGGGGGGACTCAGGAGACCCAGTACTTC
CASSYGGGTQETQYF
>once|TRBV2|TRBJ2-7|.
TGTGCCAGCAGTGAAGCGCAGTACGCAGGTCTCTACGAGCAGTACTTC
CASSEAQYAGLYEQYF
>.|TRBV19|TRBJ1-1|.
TGTGCCAGTAGTATTCGGAGGGGCAGAGCTGAAGCTTTCTTT
CASSIRRGRAEAFF
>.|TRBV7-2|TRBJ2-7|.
TGTGCCAGCAGCTTAGACTACCGCAGCTCCTACGAGCAGTACTTC
CASSLDYRSSYEQYF
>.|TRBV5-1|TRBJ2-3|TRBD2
TGCGCCAGCAGCTTAAGCGGGAGGGCTTCAGATACGCAGTATTTT
CASSLSGRASDTQYF
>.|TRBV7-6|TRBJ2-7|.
TGTGCCAGCAGCTTAGATCCAGCTAGCTCCTACGAGCAGTACTTC
CASSLDPASSYEQYF
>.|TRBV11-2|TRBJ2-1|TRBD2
TGTGCCAGCAGCTTAAATTGGGGGACTAGCGGGGGGTCCTACAATGAGCAGTTCTTC
CASSLNWGTSGGSYNEQFF
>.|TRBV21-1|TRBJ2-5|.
TGTGCCAGCAGCCCGGGACTTACGACTAGCGCGCACCAAGAGACCCAGTACTTC
CASSPGLTTSAHQETQYF
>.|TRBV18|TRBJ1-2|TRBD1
TGTGCCAGCTCACGAGAGCGACTATCCGGGACAGGGGGCCACTACACCTTC
CASSRERLSGTGGHYTF
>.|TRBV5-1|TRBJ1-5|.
TGCGCCAGCAGGGCCTCCGGGACACCCTTTTTGCCCAACCATTTT
CASRASGTPFLPNHF
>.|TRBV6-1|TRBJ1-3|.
TGTGCCAGCAGTGAAGGGGCCTCTGGAAACACCATATATTTT
CASSEGASGNTIYF
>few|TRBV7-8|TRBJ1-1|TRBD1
TGTGCCAGCAGCTTGACAGGGGCCACTGAAGCTTTCTTT
CASSLTGATEAFF
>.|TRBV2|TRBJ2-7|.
TGTGCCAAAACGGGTGAAAACTACGAGCAGTACTTC
CAKTGENYEQYF
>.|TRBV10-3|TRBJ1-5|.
TGTGCCATCAGGGCTGAGGGTGGGCATCAGCCCCAGCATTTT
CAIRAEGGHQPQHF
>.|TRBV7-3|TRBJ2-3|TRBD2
TGTGCCAGCAGCTTAGAGGCGGGAGGTATACTAGACACAGATACGCAGTATTTT
CASSLEAGGILDTDTQYF
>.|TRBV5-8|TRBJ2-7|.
TGTGCCAGCAGCAGCTTGATACTCTACGAGCAGTACTTC
CASSSLILYEQYF
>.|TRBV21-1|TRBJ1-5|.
TGTGCCCCCCTAGACAGAGCGAATCAGCCCCAGCATTTT
CAPLDRANQPQHF
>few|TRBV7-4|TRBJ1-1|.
TGTGCCAGCAGCTTAGGGCTTCTTACTACGAACACTGAAGCTTTCTTT
CASSLGLLTTNTEAFF
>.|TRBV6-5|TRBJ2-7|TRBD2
TGTGCCAGCAGTAGCGGGAGGCTCAACGAGCAGTACTTC
CASSSGRLNEQYF
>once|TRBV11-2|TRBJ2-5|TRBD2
TGTGCCAGCAGCGATAGACTAGCCCAAGAGACCCAGTACTTC
CASSDRLAQETQYF
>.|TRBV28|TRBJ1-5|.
TGTGCCAGCAGTGGCTCAGGGTGGGCCCAGCCCCAGCATTTT
CASSGSGWAQPQHF
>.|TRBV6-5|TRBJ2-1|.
TGTGCCAGCAGTACTTCACATGAGCAGTTCTTC
CASSTSHEQFF
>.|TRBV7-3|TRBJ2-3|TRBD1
TGTGCCAGCAGCTTGGACAGGGGGCGCGATACGCAGTATTTT
CASSLDRGRDTQYF
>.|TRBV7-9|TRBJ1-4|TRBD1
TGTGCCAGCAGCTTGACAGGGGGAGGCAATGAAAAACTGTTTTTT
CASSLTGGGNEKLFF
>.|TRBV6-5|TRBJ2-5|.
TGTGCCAGCAGTATCACAGCTCAAGAGACCCAGTACTTC
CASSITAQETQYF
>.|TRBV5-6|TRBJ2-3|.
TGTGCCAGCAGCCAGGGACTGGACACAGATACGCAGTATTTT
CASSQGLDTDTQYF
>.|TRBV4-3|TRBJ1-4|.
TGCGCCAGCAGCCCAGGAAGTACAGAATGGGGCCTGGATGAAAAACTGTTTTTT
CASSPGSTEWGLDEKLFF
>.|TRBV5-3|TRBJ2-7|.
TGTGCCAGAAGCTTGTTAACAGGCCCTCACGAGCAGTACTTC
CARSLLTGPHEQYF